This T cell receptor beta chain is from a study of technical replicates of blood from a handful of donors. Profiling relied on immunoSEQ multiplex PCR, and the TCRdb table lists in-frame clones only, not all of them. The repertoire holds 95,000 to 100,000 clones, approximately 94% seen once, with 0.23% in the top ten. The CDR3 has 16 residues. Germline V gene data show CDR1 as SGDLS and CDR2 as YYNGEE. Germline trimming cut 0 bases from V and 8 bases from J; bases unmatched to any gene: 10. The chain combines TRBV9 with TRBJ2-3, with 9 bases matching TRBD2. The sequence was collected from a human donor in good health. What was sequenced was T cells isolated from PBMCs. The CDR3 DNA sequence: TGTGCCAGCAGCGTAGGTAGCGGGGGCCAACAGAGTACGCAGTATTTT. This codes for CASSVGSGGQQSTQYF. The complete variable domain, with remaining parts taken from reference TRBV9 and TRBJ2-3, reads DSGVTQTPKHLITATGQRVTLRCSPRSGDLSVYWYQQSLDQGLQFLIQYYNGEERAKGNILERFSAQQFPDLHSELNLSSLELGDSALYFCASSVGSGGQQSTQYFGPGTRLTVL.